This TCR beta chain is from a study of beta chain features in type 1 diabetes. CD4+ naive, central memory, regulatory and stem cell-like memory cells were sorted via CD45RO/CCR7/CD25/CD127/CD95/CD27. This CDR3 spans 14 amino acids. The germline V and J ends were trimmed by 5 bases and 0 bases, with 8 bases remaining between them. CDR1 and CDR2 from the germline V gene are SGHTA and FQGNSA. The investigators reverse transcribed all of the isolated RNA, so they sequenced expressed TCRB transcripts. The protocol was immunoSEQ multiplex PCR, while the TCRdb copy is restricted to in-frame clones and leaves out a portion. The sample includes over 700,000 clones, about a sixth seen only once; the top ten take about 0.02%.

The TCR comes from a woman aged 18-29 years in good health. The sample taken for sequencing was naive CD4+ T cells from blood. The chain combines TRBV7-2 with TRBJ2-4; the D is unclear. The CDR3 region is CASSPEVAKNIQYF. CDR3 bases: TGTGCCAGCAGCCCTGAGGTAGCCAAAAACATTCAGTACTTC.